This T cell receptor (beta chain) was observed in a study of early T cells in non-severe SARS-CoV-2 infection (dated by TCRdb to about 2021). About the full investigation: Because TCR sequencing relied on bulk RNA taken from unsorted whole blood, pairing of alpha and beta chains was not possible.

Study-wide conclusions, independent of this receptor: Matching against VDJdb was skewed toward anti-spike CD8 responses, likely underestimated virus-specific expansions, and missed private and CD4 specificities.

The study was a case-control design nested within a healthcare worker cohort in London, UK, with weekly nasopharyngeal swab PCR tests and blood sampling. Healthcare workers were recruited between 23 and 31 March 2020, during the week of the UK lockdown, and were followed weekly for up to about 15 weeks. Libraries were made using 5' RACE. Instrument used: NextSeq 500. To correct for sequencing error and PCR bias, the TCR library protocol tagged individual cDNA molecules with unique molecular identifiers. Both TCR alpha and beta chains were sequenced, and tight co-correlation was observed between alpha and beta sequence abundances in each sample. Per the authors' processing: Decombinator V4 was used to annotate the V gene, J gene and CDR3 of the TCR sequences. Expanded TCRs were defined as changing significantly between any two time points under a Poisson model with p below 0.0001. TCR abundances were normalised to the total number of TCRs sequenced per sample and were expressed as counts per million. A search of VDJdb, accessed on 1 November 2021, was run for TCRs annotated to CMV, EBV and SARS-CoV-2, with TCRs annotated for multiple antigens excluded. TCRdb passed the public sequencing reads through fastp at Q25 and MiXCR, retaining productive beta sequences. Every distinct CDR3 protein forms one entry, paired with its most common genes and DNA. The V and J calls and clone size are TCRdb's, not the authors'. This sample holds some 80,000 distinct CDR3 sequences; about 10% were observed only once. Jointly, the top ten make up 8% to 8.5% of the sample.

As regards this clonotype: Its cognate antigen has yet to be identified. Per-nucleotide qualities are absent, and no much larger clonotype sits a single base away.

The clonotype was recovered from an adult who was a healthcare worker with PCR-confirmed SARS-CoV-2 infection or an uninfected control (not recorded which). This specimen consisted of whole blood, obtained at baseline.

The DNA sequence reads TGTGCCAGCAGCTTAATCAGGGCAGGTGAGCAGTTCTTC. This encodes CASSLIRAGEQFF. The receptor chain draws on TRBV5-6 and TRBJ2-1, and TRBD1 may be the D gene, going by 5 matching bases. From its cysteine to its phenylalanine, the CDR3 spans 13 amino acids. Only CDR3 DNA remains: 39 bases, in frame from the first base. At the junction V is shortened by 2 bases and J by 9 bases, with 12 bases in between. Taken from the germline V gene, the CDR1 and CDR2 loops are SGHDT and YYEEEE.